This TCR beta chain was found in a study of blood T cell repertoires in COVID-19. Libraries were prepared by immunoSEQ multiplex PCR; TCRdb keeps only in-frame clonotypes and omits some of them. The sample yields 150,000 to 200,000 clones, over 75% seen once. This clone has a handful of counts. In assigning cohorts, the study relied on participant-reported clinical history. The CDR3 consists of 15 residues. The germline V and J ends were trimmed by 5 bases and 4 bases, with 17 bases remaining between them. Germline CDR1 reads MDHEN; CDR2 reads SYDVKM. The origin of this receptor is a man aged 45-65 years who had recovered from COVID-19. Material for sequencing was PBMCs or T cells enriched from blood (not recorded which). This chain uses TRBV28 with TRBJ1-2; D call uncertain. In DNA form, the CDR3 reads TGTGCCAGCAGTCGCGTGGGCTCCTTATCCTATGGCTACACCTTC. This encodes CASSRVGSLSYGYTF.